A single sample is the source of the 32 T cell receptor beta chains below, sequenced in a study of CD4 and CD8 cells across lung adenocarcinoma regions. TCRdb called the PCR reads again in MiXCR, with one record for every CDR3 protein. The sample holds 10,000 to 15,000 distinct CDR3 sequences, roughly 60% seen once. The source material was CD8+ T cells from the margin of a lung tumor. The receptors here all came from a female donor with lung adenocarcinoma. The CD4 and CD8 labels of this study may be unreliable.

Details on this clonotype: At one boundary the junction diverges from the germline segment, which might be a read error. The chain has TRBV6-1 and TRBJ2-5; D is tentatively TRBD1 or TRBD2 (7 bases each). There are 14 residues in the CDR3. Germline loops: CDR1 MNHNS, CDR2 SASEGT. CDR3 region: CAGQGGRDQKTQYF. CDR3 coding DNA: TGTGCCGGTCAGGGGGGGCGGGACCAAAAGACCCAGTACTTC.

The V gene is TRBV4-2, the J gene TRBJ2-5, with 9 positions matching TRBD2. The V gene's germline CDR1 is LGHNA and CDR2 YNFKEQ. The CDR3 contains 20 residues. The ends lost 4 bases at V and 4 bases at J; junction bases unmatched: 22. CDR3 sequence: CASSPTPGGAGGRGPETQYF. CDR3 bases: TGTGCCAGCAGCCCGACTCCCGGGGGGGCGGGGGGGCGGGGCCCAGAGACCCAGTACTTC.

As to this clonotype: One end of the junction is discordant with germline, which a read error may explain. The J gene is TRBJ2-5, the V gene TRBV6-1, with 8 bases fitting TRBD2. CDR3 length: 16 residues. The germline CDR1 and CDR2 sequences are MNHNS and SASEGT. The CDR3 DNA sequence: TGTGCCAGCAGGGCTAGCGGGCGCCGAGACCCAGAGACGCAGTACTTT. Translated: CASRASGRRDPETQYF.

The rearrangement uses TRBV6-5 and TRBJ2-3; possible D gene TRBD2, 6 bases. CDR1 is MNHEY, CDR2 SVGAGI, per germline. V lost 2 bases to trimming and J lost 10 bases, with 22 bases between them. The CDR3 contains 16 residues. CDR3: CASSYVGTVGTGAQYF. For the CDR3, the DNA is TGTGCCAGCAGTTACGTTGGGACTGTGGGCACCGGTGCGCAGTATTTT.

The chain recombines TRBV24-1 with TRBJ2-1, with unresolved D. This CDR3 has 15 amino acids. V was pared by 4 bases and J by 6 bases, with 15 bases between. The germline V gene has CDR1 KGHDR and CDR2 SFDVKD. As DNA, the CDR3 is TGTGCCACCAGTGACCCGGTGGCAGGCCTCAATGAGCAGTTCTTC. It is translated as CATSDPVAGLNEQFF.

The chain uses TRBV6-1 and TRBJ1-2; TRBD1 might be the D (5 bases). Trimming took off 5 bases at V and 7 bases at J, with 23 bases between the two ends. The germline V gene has CDR1 MNHNS and CDR2 SASEGT. The CDR3 runs to 16 residues. The CDR3 DNA reads as TGTGCCAGCAGTCCGCGAGGAGGGACGGATATCTTTGGCTACACCTTC. It yields the protein CASSPRGGTDIFGYTF.

The V gene is TRBV10-3, the J gene TRBJ2-5; tentative D call: TRBD1 (6 bases). Gene TRBJ2-7 matches the end of the DNA better, so the J call may be wrong. Germline assignment: CDR1 ENHRY and CDR2 SYGVKD. The length of the CDR3 is 15 residues. In DNA, the CDR3 is TGTGCCGGGGGAACGAGGGCAGGGGTTAACTACGAGCAGTACTTC. This translates into CAGGTRAGVNYEQYF.

J is TRBJ2-4 and V is TRBV6-1; 9 nucleotides agree with TRBD1. The CDR3 length is 15 residues. Trimming cost V 7 bases and J 12 bases; bases outside gene matches: 16. Per the germline V gene, CDR1 is MNHNS and CDR2 is SASEGT. The CDR3 here is CASNRGLGAKNTQYF. The CDR3 nucleotides are TGTGCCAGCAACAGGGGGCTGGGTGCCAAAAATACTCAGTACTTC.

Concerning this clonotype itself: A read error may account for a junction end that differs from germline. The rearrangement uses TRBV6-4 and TRBJ2-3; 10 bases are shared with TRBD2. Germline loops: CDR1 MRHNA, CDR2 SNTAGT. This CDR3 has 18 amino acids. CDR3 in DNA: TGTGCCAGCAGTGACATTCAGCGGGGGGGCGTTCGCCCAGATACCCAGTATTTT. It is translated as CASSDIQRGGVRPDTQYF.

This clonotype is medium-sized in the sample. The chain has TRBV10-3 and TRBJ1-2; D gene unclear. The CDR3 is made up of 14 amino acids. V shed 3 bases and J shed 4 bases, with 12 bases lying between them. Per the germline V gene, CDR1 is ENHRY and CDR2 is SYGVKD. The CDR3 DNA follows: TGTGCCATCAGTGAAGCAGCTACCATCTATGGCTACACCTTC. This encodes CAISEAATIYGYTF.

This clonotype was seen ten or more times. The CDR3 coding sequence is TGTGCCAGCGGGACAGGGGGCTCCTACAATGAGCAGTTCTTC. This sequence encodes CASGTGGSYNEQFF. The genes are TRBV12-3 or TRBV12-4 and TRBJ2-1, with 11 bases matching TRBD1. Trimming at V came to 8 bases and at J to 0 bases, leaving 0 bases not matched to a gene. CDR3 length: 14 amino acids.

This rearrangement joins TRBV6-1 to TRBJ2-5; TRBD1 might be the D (7 bases). The J call may be mistaken, given a closer DNA end match to TRBJ2-4. The CDR3 spans 14 residues. Per the germline V gene, CDR1 is MNHNS and CDR2 is SASEGT. The CDR3 is CAGQGGRDQDIQYF. As DNA, the CDR3 is TGTGCGGGTCAGGGGGGCCGTGACCAAGACATTCAGTACTTC.

Details on this clonotype: The junction does not match germline at one end; this may be a read error. The rearrangement joins TRBV6-1 to TRBJ2-3; D may match TRBD1 or TRBD2 (5 bases each). The CDR3 extends over 16 amino acids. CDR1 is MNHNS and CDR2 is SASEGT in the germline V gene. The CDR3 spells CASSPTGQPTTDTQYF. In DNA form, the CDR3 reads TGTGCCAGCAGTCCTACGGGGCAGCCAACCACAGATACGCAGTATTTC.

The chain uses TRBV6-1 and TRBJ1-5, with no clear D. The length of the CDR3 is 11 residues. Germline V gene data show CDR1 as MNHNS and CDR2 as SASEGT. V gave up 4 bases and J gave up 5 bases, with 3 bases separating them. For the CDR3, the DNA is TGTGCCAGCAGTGGATATCAGCCCCAGCATTTT. Amino acid sequence: CASSGYQPQHF.

This clonotype was seen many times. V is TRBV6-5 and J is TRBJ2-5; tentative D call: TRBD2 (6 bases). V lost 2 bases to trimming and J lost 5 bases, with 18 bases between them. The V gene's germline CDR1 is MNHEY and CDR2 SVGAGI. The CDR3 contains 16 residues. Here the CDR3 reads CASSYAAAGGRETQYF. CDR3 in DNA: TGTGCCAGCAGTTACGCCGCGGCCGGGGGTAGGGAGACCCAGTACTTC.

The chain couples TRBV4-1 to TRBJ2-3; TRBD2 is a possible D gene (6 bases). The CDR3 runs 18 residues. Trimming took off 1 base at V and 4 bases at J, with 21 bases between the two ends. Per germline, CDR1 MGHRA and CDR2 YSYEKL. The CDR3 DNA follows: TGCGCCAGCAGCCAAGCAGGCGTGGCCGGGGGAGACCCAGATACGCAGTATTTT. This gives the protein CASSQAGVAGGDPDTQYF.

This clonotype was counted a few times. This CDR3 reads CASSFAQRAYEQYF. CDR3 nucleotide sequence: TGTGCCAGCAGCTTCGCACAGAGAGCCTACGAGCAGTACTTC. The chain recombines TRBV7-8 with TRBJ2-7; unclear D gene. Germline CDR1 is SGHVS and CDR2 is FQNEAQ. V was pared by 3 bases and J by 2 bases, with 11 bases between. The CDR3 length is 14 residues.

This clonotype was detected many times. The gene calls are TRBV6-1 and TRBJ2-3; D unresolved. The V end was cut by 6 bases, the J end by 5 bases, with 9 bases between. CDR1 and CDR2 (germline): MNHNS, SASEGT. The CDR3 runs 12 residues. The CDR3 DNA reads TGTGCCAGCAGAACCTCGGGAGATACGCAGTATTTT. It specifies CASRTSGDTQYF.

The rearrangement uses TRBV10-1 and TRBJ2-1; D is ambiguous. The CDR3 sequence is 14 residues long. Germline V gene data show CDR1 as WNHNN and CDR2 as SYGVQD (reference sequence). The V gene lost 3 bases and the J gene lost 2 bases, with 8 bases spanning the gap. CDR3 region: CASSEFRAYNEQFF. The CDR3 DNA sequence: TGCGCCAGCAGTGAATTCCGGGCCTACAATGAGCAGTTCTTC.

The chain combines TRBV18 with TRBJ1-2; a possible D gene is TRBD1 (6 bases). V dropped 2 bases and J dropped 0 bases, with 19 bases sitting between them. Germline CDR1 is KGHSH and CDR2 is LQKENI. The CDR3 is 18 amino acids. This chain's CDR3 is CASSPDTAGHLANYGYTF. The CDR3 nucleotides read TGTGCCAGCTCACCAGATACAGCGGGACATTTAGCTAACTATGGCTACACCTTC. Filled out from reference TRBV18 and TRBJ1-2, the complete variable domain reads NAGVMQNPRHLVRRRGQEARLRCSPMKGHSHVYWYRQLPEEGLKFMVYLQKENIIDESGMPKERFSAEFPKEGPSILRIQQVVRGDSAAYFCASSPDTAGHLANYGYTFGSGTRLTVV.

This clonotype was detected many times. The chain carries TRBV27 and TRBJ2-5; D possibly uses TRBD1 or TRBD2 (7 bases each). The J call is doubtful: the DNA matches TRBJ2-7 better. The CDR3 spans 15 residues. CDR1 and CDR2 (germline): MNHEY, SMNVEV (reference sequence). The CDR3 coding sequence is TGTGCCAGCAGTTTACGTACCAGGGGGGGCTACGAGCAGTACTTC. Its translation: CASSLRTRGGYEQYF.

The gene calls are TRBV3-1 and TRBJ2-2, with 7 bases fitting TRBD2. The junction had 9 bases not matched to a gene; V was cut back by 3 bases and J by 5 bases. Germline V gene data show CDR1 as LGHDT and CDR2 as YNNKEL (reference sequence). The CDR3 runs 16 residues. CDR3 residues: CASSQGGRARTGELFF. The DNA for the CDR3 is TGTGCCAGCAGCCAGGGCGGGAGAGCTCGAACCGGGGAGCTGTTTTTT. Together with reference TRBV3-1 and TRBJ2-2, the CDR3 gives the full variable domain: DTAVSQTPKYLVTQMGNDKSIKCEQNLGHDTMYWYKQDSKKFLKIMFSYNNKELIINETVPNRFSPKSPDKAHLNLHINSLELGDSAVYFCASSQGGRARTGELFFGEGSRLTVL.

In DNA form, the CDR3 reads TGTGCCAGCAGCGGAACTTGGGGGGCCGGCACAGATACGCAGTATTTT. This sequence encodes CASSGTWGAGTDTQYF. The chain carries TRBV9 and TRBJ2-3; D possibly matches TRBD1 or TRBD2 (6 bases each). CDR3 length equals 16 residues. Deletions cut 3 bases from V and 1 base from J, with 15 bases between. In germline, CDR1 is SGDLS, CDR2 YYNGEE.

By sample share, this clonotype is medium-sized. This chain uses TRBV6-1 with TRBJ1-3; maybe TRBD1 (5 bases). The V end lost 1 base, the J end lost 16 bases, and 17 bases lay between the germline ends. The CDR3 covers 13 residues. Germline V lookup: CDR1 MNHNS, CDR2 SASEGT. CDR3 in DNA: TGTGCCAGCAGTGAAGAGCGGTCGGCGGAGGGGTATTTT. Translating it yields CASSEERSAEGYF.

The genes are TRBV6-1 and TRBJ2-2; 10 bases match TRBD2. CDR3 length: 21 residues. Germline V lookup: CDR1 MNHNS, CDR2 SASEGT. The V and J ends lost 0 bases and 1 base, in that order; junction bases with no gene match: 14. The CDR3, as DNA: TGTGCCAGCAGTGAAGCAGGAGTAAGGCTAGCGGGGGTCCGGAACACCGGGGAGCTGTTTTTT. Translation: CASSEAGVRLAGVRNTGELFF.

The chain employs TRBV27 and TRBJ1-1; 7 bases match TRBD1. This CDR3 has 15 residues. Germline V gene lookup returns CDR1 MNHEY and CDR2 SMNVEV (reference sequence). Trimming at V came to 0 bases and at J to 4 bases, leaving 5 bases not matched to a gene. The CDR3 region has the DNA TGTGCCAGCAGTTTATCCGCAACAGGGGCCACTGAAGCTTTCTTT. Translated, it gives CASSLSATGATEAFF.

About this clonotype: A junction boundary mismatches the germline segment, possibly from a read error. This sequence joins TRBV25-1 and TRBJ2-3; weak D call: TRBD1 (7 bases). The CDR3 consists of 16 residues. In germline, CDR1 is MGHDK, CDR2 SYGVNS. Here the CDR3 reads CASGGLGGREPETQYF. The CDR3 DNA sequence: TGTGCCAGCGGGGGGCTAGGGGGCCGGGAACCAGAGACGCAGTATTTC.

This clonotype has just a few counts. The chain combines TRBV6-1 with TRBJ2-3, with TRBD2 matching over 7 bases. Per the germline V gene, CDR1 is MNHNS and CDR2 is SASEGT. The CDR3 covers 16 residues. V lost 7 bases to trimming and J lost 0 bases; unmatched junction nucleotides: 10. The DNA for the CDR3 is TGTGCCAGCACCCCGGGACTAAATCCTAGCACAGATACGCAGTATTTT. Translating gives CASTPGLNPSTDTQYF.

The chain combines TRBV27 with TRBJ2-1; possibly TRBD2 for D (6 bases). The CDR3 consists of 17 residues. With 6 bases removed from V and 1 base from J, the gap between germline ends came to 19 bases. Germline loops: CDR1 MNHEY, CDR2 SMNVEV (reference sequence). CDR3 loop: CASSPPFGTGSYNEQFF. As DNA, the CDR3 is TGTGCCAGCAGCCCCCCCTTCGGGACTGGGTCCTACAATGAGCAGTTCTTC.

The gene calls are TRBV4-1 and TRBJ2-3, with a tentative D call TRBD2 (7 bases). Gene TRBJ2-7 matches the end of the DNA better, so the J call may be wrong. Germline V gene sequence: CDR1 MGHRA, CDR2 YSYEKL. The CDR3 extends over 15 amino acids. The DNA for the CDR3 is TGCGCCGCGGGCCACGGGGGGCGGGGCAAAGATACGCAGTACTTC. Translating gives CAAGHGGRGKDTQYF.

The chain employs TRBV10-1 and TRBJ2-3; TRBD2 aligns across 11 bases. The CDR3 is 14 residues long. The germline CDR1 and CDR2 sequences are WNHNN and SYGVQD (reference sequence). The V and J ends lost 10 bases and 5 bases, in that order; junction bases with no gene match: 8. In DNA form, the CDR3 reads TGCGCCACCTCGACTAGCGGGACGGTAGATACGCAGTATTTT. Its protein is CATSTSGTVDTQYF.

This clonotype occurred a few times. The CDR3 DNA reads as TGCGCCAGCAGCCCAAGCGGGGACCTTCTGGCTAGCGAGCAGTACTTC. Encoded protein: CASSPSGDLLASEQYF. V gene TRBV4-1 combines with J gene TRBJ2-5, with 7 bases lining up with TRBD2. The J call may be mistaken, given a closer DNA end match to TRBJ2-7. Per germline, CDR1 MGHRA and CDR2 YSYEKL. The CDR3 is 16 amino acids.